This T cell receptor (beta chain) emerged from a study of CD8+ T cells in alopecia areata. General observations from the study: Tofacitinib significantly brought down scalp clonality and expanded CD8+ clones among top 100.

The treatment: oral pan-JAK inhibitor, 5-10 mg twice daily. In alopecia areata patients, both lesional scalp punch biopsies and peripheral blood were collected. Sorting from PBMCs produced CD4+ and CD8+ T cells. There are 16 residues in the CDR3. Trimming cost V 1 base and J 6 bases, with 16 bases left between them. Germline V gives CDR1 KGHSH, CDR2 LQKENI. About this clone itself: Its specificity is not known.

The authors extracted RNA and reverse transcribed it into cDNA as the sequencing template. Sequencing used immunoSEQ multiplex PCR; TCRdb keeps in-frame clones, though not all of them. The repertoire consists of about 250,000 clones, with about three fifths occurring once and the leading ten covering 0.75% to 0.95%. The specimen was CD4+ T cells sorted from blood, collected around week 54, from a patient treated with tofacitinib. V and J are TRBV18 and TRBJ2-1; perhaps TRBD1 as D (6 bases). This sequence originates from a human donor with alopecia areata. CDR3 in DNA: TGTGCCAGCTCACCACTGGGACACGGCCGCGTCAATGAGCAGTTCTTC. It is translated as CASSPLGHGRVNEQFF. Looking up the rest from reference TRBV18 and TRBJ2-1 gives the full variable domain: NAGVMQNPRHLVRRRGQEARLRCSPMKGHSHVYWYRQLPEEGLKFMVYLQKENIIDESGMPKERFSAEFPKEGPSILRIQQVVRGDSAAYFCASSPLGHGRVNEQFFGPGTRLTVL.